This T cell receptor beta chain was sequenced in a study of T cell repertoires in cytomegalovirus infection (dated by TCRdb to between 2018 and 2021). Study-level background: Peptide stimulations targeted recently identified HLA-C-restricted CMV epitopes, whose presentation resists viral immunomodulation, together with well-studied HLA-B-restricted epitopes. Donor HLA type was relevant to the analysis, because carriage of CMV infection together with the matching HLA type was indicated by public TCR beta signatures.

The paper as a whole reports these results and caveats: The ex vivo response was dominated by HLA-C-restricted CMV-specific TCR beta clonotypes, which also provided the single most frequent clonotype in two of eight donors. In both this cohort and an independent cohort of approximately 350 donors, the cumulative frequency of public TCR beta family members distinguished carriers of CMV infection plus the relevant HLA type.

From the cysteine up to the phenylalanine, the CDR3 has a length of 16 residues. Of all the DNA, just the CDR3 is kept, 48 bases in frame from base 1. V is shortened by 5 bases, J by 5 bases, and the region joining them spans 21 bases. The germline V gene (reference sequence) specifies SEHNR as CDR1 and FQNEAQ as CDR2. The meaning of the sample's treatment or condition label: in vitro stimulation with specific CMV peptide epitopes to enrich CMV-specific T cells. Sequenced using an Illumina HiSeq 1500. Through fastp at Q25 and MiXCR, TCRdb rebuilt clones from the public reads, retaining in-frame beta chains. CDR3 protein sequences are deduplicated, and each keeps its most common genes and DNA. This sample lists fewer than 1,000,000 distinct CDR3 sequences; approximately 33% were detected once. The ten largest clones capture around 15% of the sample. This clonotype was counted many times. The antigen it recognizes is unknown. No qualities accompany the bases; no much larger clone lies one base away.

The rearrangement joined TRBV7-9 to TRBJ2-5, with TRBD2 tentatively as D gene (6 bases match). The receptor was isolated from a human donor in good health (CMV status not recorded). Some clones in this sample may be carry-over from other donors' samples. The input for sequencing was cultured CD8+ T cells from PBMCs, taken from culture after CMV antigen stimulation. The encoded CDR3 is CASSGGVGLGTETQYF. In nucleotides, the sequence is TGTGCCAGCAGCGGAGGAGTGGGACTGGGGACGGAGACCCAGTACTTC.